The rows below give T cell receptor beta chains drawn from one sample of a study of blood T cell repertoires in COVID-19. The repertoire was sequenced with immunoSEQ multiplex PCR; TCRdb's copy has only in-frame clones and lacks some. The sample shows approximately 390,000 clones, around 87% of them seen only once. The sequenced sample consisted of peripheral blood. The receptors originated from a man in his late teens or twenties with active or convalescent COVID-19. CDR3s include the opening cysteine and the closing phenylalanine or tryptophan. A D gene is named only where the DNA matches it firmly. Clone size is stated in some rows and not others, as once, few, many or a class when expanded.

>TRBJ1-1|TRBV12-5|-|TRBD1
CASGYTEGQGLMNTEAFF
TGTGCTAGTGGGTATACCGAGGGACAGGGGCTAATGAACACTGAAGCTTTCTTT
>TRBJ2-7|TRBV27|-|TRBD1
CASSPGTGLSF
TGTGCCAGCAGTCCCGGGACAGGGCTCAGCTTC
>TRBJ2-7|TRBV6-5|-|-
CATAPRVSYEQYF
TGTGCCACCGCCCCCAGGGTGTCCTACGAGCAGTACTTC
>TRBJ2-7|TRBV19|-|TRBD2
CASRRGDEQYF
TGTGCCAGCCGCCGGGGGGACGAGCAGTACTTC
>TRBJ2-7|TRBV9|-|-
CASSVFSSSYEQYF
TGTGCCAGCAGCGTATTCTCCAGTTCCTACGAGCAGTACTTC
>TRBJ1-2|TRBV7-9|-|-
CASSLAEEYGYTF
TGTGCCAGCAGCTTAGCCGAGGAGTATGGCTACACCTTC
>TRBJ2-2|TRBV6-5|-|TRBD1
CASSSTGGRELFF
TGTGCCAGCTCTTCGACAGGGGGGCGGGAGCTGTTTTTT
>TRBJ2-1|TRBV11-2|-|-
CASAPRQYNEQFF
TGTGCCAGCGCCCCGCGACAGTACAATGAGCAGTTCTTC
>TRBJ1-4|TRBV28|-|TRBD1
CASSSNGQGGEKLFF
TGTGCCAGCAGTTCAAATGGACAGGGCGGAGAAAAACTGTTTTTT
>TRBJ2-7|TRBV19|many|-
CASSPGQSSYEQYF
TGTGCCAGTAGCCCCGGACAGTCCTCCTACGAGCAGTACTTC
>TRBJ1-3|TRBV7-3|-|TRBD1
CASSLKPRQGGNTIYF
TGTGCCAGCAGCCTGAAACCCCGACAGGGTGGGAACACCATATATTTT
>TRBJ1-2|TRBV21-1|-|-
CASSKDGDRVSGYTF
TGTGCCAGCAGCAAAGACGGCGACAGGGTTTCTGGCTACACCTTC
>TRBJ2-5|TRBV4-1|once|TRBD2
CASSQDTASGRASETQYF
TGCGCCAGCAGCCAAGATACGGCTAGCGGGAGGGCCTCTGAGACCCAGTACTTC
>TRBJ2-4|TRBV27|-|TRBD2
CASSFLAGEAKNIQYF
TGTGCCAGCAGTTTTTTAGCGGGGGAGGCCAAAAACATTCAGTACTTC
>TRBJ1-2|TRBV19|-|-
CASSTGGGFNGYTF
TGTGCCAGTAGCACAGGCGGGGGGTTCAATGGCTACACCTTC
>TRBJ1-5|TRBV4-3|once|-
CASSQASNQPQHF
TGCGCCAGCAGCCAAGCCAGTAATCAGCCCCAGCATTTT
>TRBJ1-3|TRBV11-2|-|TRBD1
CASTTTGGRGNTIYF
TGTGCCAGCACCACCACAGGGGGCCGTGGAAACACCATATATTTT
>TRBJ2-7|TRBV10-3|-|TRBD2
CAISVSLAGAYEQYF
TGTGCCATCAGTGTTTCTCTAGCGGGAGCCTACGAGCAGTACTTC
>TRBJ2-1|TRBV28|-|TRBD2
CASSLRPLVGGVREQFF
TGTGCCAGCAGTTTAAGGCCCTTGGTCGGGGGGGTCAGGGAGCAGTTCTTC
>TRBJ1-1|TRBV19|-|-
CASSISGYTEAFF
TGTGCCAGTAGTATTTCGGGATACACTGAAGCTTTCTTT
>TRBJ1-5|TRBV19|-|TRBD1
CASSISGQGNQPQHF
TGTGCCAGTAGTATATCCGGACAGGGCAATCAGCCCCAGCATTTT
>TRBJ1-4|TRBV7-8|-|TRBD1
CATDQGRQGRATNEKLFF
TGTGCCACGGACCAAGGGAGACAGGGGAGAGCAACTAATGAAAAACTGTTTTTT
>TRBJ2-5|TRBV9|-|-
CASSPPRTETQYF
TGTGCCAGCAGCCCTCCTCGAACTGAGACCCAGTACTTC
>TRBJ2-5|TRBV21-1|-|-
CASSNLAHQETQYF
TGTGCCAGCAGCAACCTGGCCCACCAAGAGACCCAGTACTTC
>TRBJ1-1|TRBV20-1|-|-
CSAVGTPEAFF
TGCAGTGCTGTCGGGACACCTGAAGCTTTCTTT
>TRBJ1-5|TRBV11-2|-|-
CASSLITGDQPQHF
TGTGCCAGCAGCTTAATAACGGGAGATCAGCCCCAGCATTTT
>TRBJ1-2|TRBV7-8|-|-
CASSRGRGYGYTF
TGTGCCAGCAGCCGAGGACGGGGCTATGGCTACACCTTC
>TRBJ1-2|TRBV7-4|-|-
CASSPAEGISYGYTF
TGTGCCAGCAGCCCTGCTGAGGGTATTAGCTATGGCTACACCTTC
>TRBJ1-1|TRBV10-3|-|TRBD1
CAISEAGTGVGTEAFF
TGTGCCATCAGTGAAGCCGGGACAGGGGTAGGGACTGAAGCTTTCTTT
>TRBJ1-6|TRBV2|few|-
CASSERRQGRSSYNSPLHF
TGTGCCAGCAGTGAAAGAAGGCAGGGAAGGAGCTCCTATAATTCACCCCTCCACTTT
>TRBJ1-5|TRBV6-5|-|-
CASSQSGGAYQPQHF
TGTGCCAGCAGTCAATCGGGGGGGGCGTATCAGCCCCAGCATTTT
>TRBJ2-7|TRBV6-2/TRBV6-3|-|-
CASSQDSDTLYEQYF
TGTGCCAGCAGCCAAGACAGCGATACCCTCTACGAGCAGTACTTC
>TRBJ2-1|TRBV7-9|-|TRBD2
CASSRAASGTNEQFF
TGTGCCAGCAGCCGGGCGGCTAGCGGCACGAATGAGCAGTTCTTC
>TRBJ1-2|TRBV28|-|TRBD1
CASSSDTGQGFSYGYTF
TGTGCCAGCAGCTCCGATACGGGACAGGGGTTTAGTTATGGCTACACCTTC
>TRBJ2-7|TRBV9|-|-
CASSASTGSRQYF
TGTGCCAGCAGCGCCTCTACAGGTAGCAGGCAGTACTTC
>TRBJ1-5|TRBV19|-|-
CASSTRLRQPQHF
TGTGCCAGTAGTACCAGGTTGCGTCAGCCCCAGCATTTT
>TRBJ2-7|TRBV24-1|-|TRBD1
CATSPGQGQYEQYF
TGTGCCACGTCCCCGGGACAGGGCCAGTACGAGCAGTACTTC
>TRBJ2-5|TRBV9|-|-
CASSSERVAVQETQYF
TGTGCCAGCAGCAGCGAGAGGGTAGCTGTCCAAGAGACCCAGTACTTC
>TRBJ1-1|TRBV12-5|-|TRBD1
CASGLVGNRGHAFF
TGTGCTAGTGGTTTGGTAGGGAACAGGGGGCATGCTTTCTTT
>TRBJ1-2|TRBV28|-|-
CASSFSAGLYGYTF
TGTGCCAGCAGTTTCTCCGCTGGCCTCTATGGCTACACCTTC
>TRBJ1-5|TRBV5-6|-|-
CASSLGQISNQPQHF
TGTGCCAGCAGCTTAGGACAGATCAGCAATCAGCCCCAGCATTTT
>TRBJ2-5|TRBV6-5|-|TRBD1
CASRPTGGQVETQYF
TGTGCCAGCAGGCCGACAGGGGGCCAGGTAGAGACCCAGTACTTC
>TRBJ1-1|TRBV6-5|once|-
CASSYSSDTEAFF
TGTGCCAGCAGTTACTCGAGTGACACTGAAGCTTTCTTT